Here is one T cell receptor beta chain with its context. No antigen is known for it. This sample was included in a study of T cells in localized non-small cell lung cancer. Study-wide results and limits: T cell clonality was highest in uninvolved adjacent lung, above tumor. Median detection of top 100 tumor clones in adjacent lung was 55 to 60 clones.

Clones were sequenced by immunoSEQ multiplex PCR, and TCRdb holds only the in-frame ones, with some missing. Of 30,000 or so clones listed, approximately 90% are singletons. CDR3 length: 12 residues. Trimming removed 6 bases at V and 5 bases at J, with 10 bases between. CDR1 is MDHEN and CDR2 is SYDVKM in the germline V gene. This chain links TRBV28 with TRBJ1-1; tentative D call: TRBD1 (6 bases). The sequenced sample was peripheral blood mononuclear cells, obtained before any cancer treatment. The receptor was derived from a woman between 35 and 75 years old with stage III lung adenocarcinoma. CDR3 bases: TGTGCCAGCAGAAACAGGGTTACTGAAGCTTTCTTT. Protein sequence: CASRNRVTEAFF. Based on the CDR3 plus reference TRBV28 and TRBJ1-1, the full variable domain is DVKVTQSSRYLVKRTGEKVFLECVQDMDHENMFWYRQDPGLGLRLIYFSYDVKMKEKGDIPEGYSVSREKKERFSLILESASTNQTSMYLCASRNRVTEAFFGQGTRLTVV.